One sample yielded the 2 T cell receptor beta chains listed below, sequenced in a study of beta chain features in type 1 diabetes. Study-wide findings and caveats: People with Type 1 diabetes carried modestly yet significantly shorter TCRB CDR3s in all four CD4+ subsets.

TCRB transcripts that were expressed got sequenced, as all of the isolated RNA had been reverse transcribed. Produced via immunoSEQ multiplex PCR; TCRdb's table is partial and in-frame only. The table shows 150,000 to 180,000 clones, with 9% to 12% occurring only once. These receptors have no identified antigens. Material: central memory CD4+ T cells from blood. The source of these receptors is a man in his thirties or forties with type 1 diabetes.

This clone turned up a few times. The chain is built from TRBV18 and TRBJ1-1, with D perhaps matching TRBD1 (5 bases). V lost 2 bases, J lost 4 bases, and 17 bases lay in between. CDR3 length: 16 amino acids. From germline, CDR1 is KGHSH and CDR2 LQKENI. The DNA of the CDR3 is TGTGCCAGCTCACCAGTAGGGGCAAATTTGGGCACTGAAGCTTTCTTT. Translation gives CASSPVGANLGTEAFF. The whole variable domain, filled in from reference TRBV18 and TRBJ1-1, reads NAGVMQNPRHLVRRRGQEARLRCSPMKGHSHVYWYRQLPEEGLKFMVYLQKENIIDESGMPKERFSAEFPKEGPSILRIQQVVRGDSAAYFCASSPVGANLGTEAFFGQGTRLTVV.

This chain uses TRBV5-6 with TRBJ2-3; D not resolved. The V gene's germline CDR1 is SGHDT and CDR2 YYEEEE. The CDR3 is 14 residues long. V was cut by 1 base and J by 7 bases, with 13 bases left in between. For the CDR3, the DNA is TGTGCCAGCAGCTTGAACGACGGAGCGCATACGCAGTATTTT. This translates into CASSLNDGAHTQYF. The entire variable domain, with the rest obtained from reference TRBV5-6 and TRBJ2-3, is as follows: DAGVTQSPTHLIKTRGQQVTLRCSPKSGHDTVSWYQQALGQGPQFIFQYYEEEERQRGNFPDRFSGHQFPNYSSELNVNALLLGDSALYLCASSLNDGAHTQYFGPGTRLTVL.